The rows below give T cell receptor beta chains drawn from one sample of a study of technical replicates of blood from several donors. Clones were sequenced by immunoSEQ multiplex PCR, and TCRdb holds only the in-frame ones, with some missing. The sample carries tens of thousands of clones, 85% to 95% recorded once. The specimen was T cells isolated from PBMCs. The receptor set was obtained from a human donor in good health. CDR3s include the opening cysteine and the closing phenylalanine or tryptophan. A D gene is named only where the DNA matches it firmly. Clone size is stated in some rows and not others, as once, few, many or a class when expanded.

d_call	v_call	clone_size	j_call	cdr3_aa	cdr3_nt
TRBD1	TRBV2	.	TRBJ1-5	CASGGQLNQPQHF	TGTGCCAGCGGGGGACAGCTCAATCAGCCCCAGCATTTT
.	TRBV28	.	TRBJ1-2	CASSLDSYGYTF	TGTGCCAGCAGTTTGGACAGTTATGGCTACACCTTC
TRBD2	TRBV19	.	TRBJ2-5	CASSAGTSGGASQETQYF	TGTGCCAGTAGCGCCGGGACTAGCGGGGGAGCGTCACAAGAGACCCAGTACTTC
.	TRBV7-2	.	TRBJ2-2	CASSPLVGGTGELFF	TGTGCCAGCAGCCCCCTAGTGGGAGGTACCGGGGAGCTGTTTTTT
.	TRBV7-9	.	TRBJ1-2	CASSFSGLSGNGYTF	TGTGCCAGCAGCTTTTCCGGCCTCTCGGGGAACGGCTACACCTTC
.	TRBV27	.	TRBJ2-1	CASSWAMNYNEQFF	TGTGCCAGCAGCTGGGCCATGAACTACAATGAGCAGTTCTTC
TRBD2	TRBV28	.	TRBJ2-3	CASSSSGSTDTQYF	TGTGCCAGCAGTAGTAGCGGGAGCACAGATACGCAGTATTTT
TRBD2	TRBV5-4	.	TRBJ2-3	CASSLGPLAGGTDTQYF	TGTGCCAGCAGCTTGGGACCCTTAGCGGGGGGCACAGATACGCAGTATTTT
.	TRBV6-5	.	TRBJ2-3	CASRTGVTQYF	TGTGCCAGCAGAACAGGAGTTACGCAGTATTTT
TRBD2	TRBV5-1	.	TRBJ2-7	CASSWGGETFYEQYF	TGCGCCAGCAGCTGGGGGGGGGAGACCTTCTACGAGCAGTACTTC
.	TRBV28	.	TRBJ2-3	CASSFLDTQYF	TGTGCCAGCAGTTTTCTGGATACGCAGTATTTT
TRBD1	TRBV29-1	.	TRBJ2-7	CSVGGQGMGPYEQYF	TGCAGCGTTGGAGGACAGGGAATGGGGCCGTACGAGCAGTACTTC
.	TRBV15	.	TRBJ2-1	CATSRDPLSMDSNEQFF	TGTGCCACCAGCAGAGATCCCCTCTCCATGGACTCCAATGAGCAGTTCTTC
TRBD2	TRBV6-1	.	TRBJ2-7	CASRLAGGSYEQYF	TGTGCCAGCAGACTAGCGGGAGGGTCCTACGAGCAGTACTTC
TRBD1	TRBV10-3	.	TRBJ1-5	CAVGSDRADQPQHF	TGTGCCGTAGGGTCCGACAGGGCGGATCAGCCCCAGCATTTT
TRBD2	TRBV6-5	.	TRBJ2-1	CASSPAGSGREQFF	TGTGCCAGCAGTCCCGCAGGTAGCGGGAGGGAGCAGTTCTTC
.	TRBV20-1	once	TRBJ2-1	CSVESNNEQFF	TGCAGTGTCGAGAGTAACAATGAGCAGTTCTTC
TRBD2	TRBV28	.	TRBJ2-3	CASSRGLAGSSDTQYF	TGTGCCAGCAGTCGGGGACTAGCGGGAAGTTCAGATACGCAGTATTTT
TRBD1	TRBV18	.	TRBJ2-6	CASSLSGQGSGANVLTF	TGTGCCAGCTCACTTTCGGGACAGGGATCTGGGGCCAACGTCCTGACTTTC
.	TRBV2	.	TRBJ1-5	CASSVGSTSNQPQHF	TGTGCCAGCAGTGTGGGCAGTACTAGCAATCAGCCCCAGCATTTT
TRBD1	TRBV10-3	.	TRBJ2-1	CAISETPPGTGVPNEQFF	TGTGCCATCAGTGAAACACCCCCCGGGACAGGGGTACCCAATGAGCAGTTCTTC
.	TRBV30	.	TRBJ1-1	CAWIGRWTEAFF	TGTGCCTGGATAGGGAGGTGGACTGAAGCTTTCTTT
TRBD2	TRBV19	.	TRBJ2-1	CASSRTSGLAYNEQFF	TGTGCCAGTAGCCGGACTTCGGGACTAGCGTACAATGAGCAGTTCTTC
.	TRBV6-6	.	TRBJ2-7	CASSRQYREQYF	TGTGCCAGCAGCCGACAATACCGGGAGCAGTACTTC
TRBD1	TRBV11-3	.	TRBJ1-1	CASSFGWGQGDTEAFF	TGTGCCAGCAGCTTTGGGTGGGGACAGGGGGACACTGAAGCTTTCTTT
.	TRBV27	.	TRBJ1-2	CASSLKIGEGYGYTF	TGTGCCAGCAGTTTAAAGATAGGGGAGGGCTATGGCTACACCTTC
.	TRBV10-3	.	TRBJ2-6	CAIGSPSGANVLTF	TGTGCCATCGGTAGTCCCTCTGGGGCCAACGTCCTGACTTTC
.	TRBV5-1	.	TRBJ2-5	CASSLAAGDGQETQYF	TGCGCCAGCAGCTTGGCGGCAGGGGATGGACAAGAGACCCAGTACTTC
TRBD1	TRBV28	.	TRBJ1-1	CASSTYRGSNTEAFF	TGTGCCAGCAGTACTTACAGGGGGTCGAACACTGAAGCTTTCTTT
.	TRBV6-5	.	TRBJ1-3	CASRHYSGTIYF	TGTGCCAGCAGGCACTATTCGGGCACCATATATTTT
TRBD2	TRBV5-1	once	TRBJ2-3	CASSLEWGLAGTDTQYF	TGCGCCAGCAGCTTGGAGTGGGGCCTAGCGGGGACAGATACGCAGTATTTT
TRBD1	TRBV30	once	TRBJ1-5	CAWAGPQGLSNQPQHF	TGTGCCTGGGCTGGACCACAGGGGTTAAGCAATCAGCCCCAGCATTTT
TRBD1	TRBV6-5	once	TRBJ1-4	CASSRGTGRRKLFF	TGTGCCAGCAGCCGTGGGACAGGGAGGCGAAAACTGTTTTTT
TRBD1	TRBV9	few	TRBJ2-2	CASSPQGGTGLTGELFF	TGTGCCAGCAGCCCCCAGGGGGGGACAGGGCTCACCGGGGAGCTGTTTTTT
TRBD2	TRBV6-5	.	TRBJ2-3	CASTKRESDTQYF	TGTGCCAGCACCAAGCGGGAGTCCGATACGCAGTATTTT
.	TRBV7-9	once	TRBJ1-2	CASSRLREAANYGYTF	TGTGCCAGCAGCCGACTGAGGGAAGCAGCTAACTATGGCTACACCTTC
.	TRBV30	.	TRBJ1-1	CAWSSGRLGETEAFF	TGTGCCTGGAGCTCCGGACGGTTGGGAGAGACTGAAGCTTTCTTT
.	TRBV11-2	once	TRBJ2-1	CASSFERRAYNEQFF	TGTGCCAGCAGCTTTGAGCGGCGTGCCTACAATGAGCAGTTCTTC
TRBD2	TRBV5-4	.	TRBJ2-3	CASRLAGGGSDTQYF	TGTGCCAGCAGGTTAGCGGGAGGTGGGTCAGATACGCAGTATTTT
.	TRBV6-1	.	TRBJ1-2	CASSEVGGFYGYTF	TGTGCCAGCAGTGAAGTCGGCGGATTCTATGGCTACACCTTC
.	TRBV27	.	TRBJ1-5	CASSLSGGMGDQPQHF	TGTGCCAGCAGTTTATCGGGGGGGATGGGGGATCAGCCCCAGCATTTT
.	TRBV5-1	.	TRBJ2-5	CASSLSGSQETQYF	TGCGCCAGCAGCTTGTCTGGCAGCCAAGAGACCCAGTACTTC
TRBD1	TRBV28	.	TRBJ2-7	CASSLILGGQLVSYEQYF	TGTGCCAGCAGTTTAATTTTAGGGGGACAGCTAGTCTCCTACGAGCAGTACTTC
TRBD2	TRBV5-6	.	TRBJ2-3	CASSLAGGDTQYF	TGTGCCAGCAGCTTGGCGGGGGGGGATACGCAGTATTTT
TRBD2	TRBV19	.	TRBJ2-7	CATTSGRAGAHSYEQYF	TGTGCCACTACTAGCGGGAGGGCCGGTGCCCACTCCTACGAGCAGTACTTC
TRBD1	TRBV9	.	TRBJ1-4	CASSQETGVNEKLFF	TGTGCCAGCAGCCAAGAGACAGGGGTTAATGAAAAACTGTTTTTT
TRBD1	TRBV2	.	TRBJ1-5	CASSASEGQVYSNQPQHF	TGTGCCAGCAGTGCGTCTGAGGGACAGGTCTATAGCAATCAGCCCCAGCATTTT
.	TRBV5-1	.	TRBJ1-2	CASSGRGIDTGWGNYGYTF	TGCGCCAGCAGCGGGAGGGGAATCGACACAGGGTGGGGGAACTATGGCTACACCTTC
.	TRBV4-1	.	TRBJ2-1	CASTTRFQGSVDEQFF	TGCGCCAGCACCACACGGTTCCAGGGGTCAGTTGATGAGCAGTTCTTC